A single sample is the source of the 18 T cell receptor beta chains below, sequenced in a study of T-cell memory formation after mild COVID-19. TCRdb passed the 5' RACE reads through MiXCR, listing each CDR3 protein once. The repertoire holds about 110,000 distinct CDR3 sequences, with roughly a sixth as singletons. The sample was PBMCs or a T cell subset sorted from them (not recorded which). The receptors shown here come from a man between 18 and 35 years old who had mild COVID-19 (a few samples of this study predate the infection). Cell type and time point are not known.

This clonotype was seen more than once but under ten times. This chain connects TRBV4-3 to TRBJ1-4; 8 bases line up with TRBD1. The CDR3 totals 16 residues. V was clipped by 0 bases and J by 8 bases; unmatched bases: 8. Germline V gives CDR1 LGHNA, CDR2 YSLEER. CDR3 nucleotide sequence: TGCGCCAGCAGCCAAGATCGGACAGGGAGGCGGGAAAAACTGTTTTTT. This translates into CASSQDRTGRREKLFF.

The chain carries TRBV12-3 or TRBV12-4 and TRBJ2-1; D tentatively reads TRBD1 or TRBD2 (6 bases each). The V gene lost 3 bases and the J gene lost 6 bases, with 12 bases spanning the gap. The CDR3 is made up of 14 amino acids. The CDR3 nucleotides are TGTGCCAGCAGTTTTGGTGGGGGGCCCAATGAGCAGTTCTTC. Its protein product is CASSFGGGPNEQFF.

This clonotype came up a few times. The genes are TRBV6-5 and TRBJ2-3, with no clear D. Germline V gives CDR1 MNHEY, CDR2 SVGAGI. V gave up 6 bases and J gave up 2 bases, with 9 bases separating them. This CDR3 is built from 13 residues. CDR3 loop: CASRRPDTDTQYF. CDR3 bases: TGTGCCAGCAGACGACCCGACACAGATACGCAGTATTTT.

The chain's CDR3 is CAISESRQGRQDGYTF. The CDR3 DNA reads as TGTGCCATCAGTGAGTCGAGACAGGGGCGGCAGGATGGCTACACCTTC. V is TRBV10-3 and J is TRBJ1-2, with TRBD1 matching 8 bases. Looked up from germline, CDR1 is ENHRY and CDR2 is SYGVKD. Losses at the gene ends were 0 bases for V and 6 bases for J; bases not matched to a gene: 9. The CDR3 contains 16 residues.

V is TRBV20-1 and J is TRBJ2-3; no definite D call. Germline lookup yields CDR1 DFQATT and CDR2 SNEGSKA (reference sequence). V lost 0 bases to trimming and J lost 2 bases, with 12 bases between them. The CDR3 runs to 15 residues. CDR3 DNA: TGCAGTGCTAGAGAAGGTCCTTGGCCCACAGATACGCAGTATTTT. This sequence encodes CSAREGPWPTDTQYF.

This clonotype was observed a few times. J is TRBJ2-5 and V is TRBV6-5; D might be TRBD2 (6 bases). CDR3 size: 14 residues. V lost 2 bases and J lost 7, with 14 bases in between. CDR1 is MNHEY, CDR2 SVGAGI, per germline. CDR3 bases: TGTGCCAGCAGTTACATGCGGGGTGGAGGGACCCAGTACTTC. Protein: CASSYMRGGGTQYF.

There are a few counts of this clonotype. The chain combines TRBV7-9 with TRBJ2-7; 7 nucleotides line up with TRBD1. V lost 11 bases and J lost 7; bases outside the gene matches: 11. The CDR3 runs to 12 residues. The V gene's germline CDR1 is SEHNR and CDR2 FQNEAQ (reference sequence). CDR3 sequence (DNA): TGTGCCGTAGGTCCGGGACAGCTAGAGCAGTACTTC. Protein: CAVGPGQLEQYF.

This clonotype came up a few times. Here the CDR3 reads CASSLIQRHQPQHF. The CDR3 DNA follows: TGTGCCAGCAGCCTGATCCAAAGGCATCAGCCCCAGCATTTT. The chain links TRBV6-5 to TRBJ1-5; D is undetermined. The CDR3 is 14 residues long. The germline CDR1 and CDR2 sequences are MNHEY and SVGAGI. V was shortened by 6 bases and J by 5 bases, with 14 bases between the two germline ends.

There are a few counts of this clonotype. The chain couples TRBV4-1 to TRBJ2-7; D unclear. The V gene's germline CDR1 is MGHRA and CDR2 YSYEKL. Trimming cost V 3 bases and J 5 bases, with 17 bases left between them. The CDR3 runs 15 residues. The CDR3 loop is CASSQVRPPRDEQYF. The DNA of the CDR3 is TGCGCCAGCAGCCAGGTGCGGCCTCCCCGGGACGAGCAGTACTTC.

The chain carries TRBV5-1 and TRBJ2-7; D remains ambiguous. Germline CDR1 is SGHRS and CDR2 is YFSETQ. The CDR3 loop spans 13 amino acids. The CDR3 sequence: CASRSDGSYEQYV. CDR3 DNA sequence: TGCGCCAGCAGATCGGACGGCTCCTACGAGCAGTATGTC.

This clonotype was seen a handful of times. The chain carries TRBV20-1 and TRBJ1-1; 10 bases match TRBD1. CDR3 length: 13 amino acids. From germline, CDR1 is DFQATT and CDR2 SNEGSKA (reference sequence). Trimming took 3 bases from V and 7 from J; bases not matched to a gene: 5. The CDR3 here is CSARTGGGIEAFF. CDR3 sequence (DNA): TGCAGTGCTAGGACAGGGGGCGGAATTGAAGCTTTCTTT.

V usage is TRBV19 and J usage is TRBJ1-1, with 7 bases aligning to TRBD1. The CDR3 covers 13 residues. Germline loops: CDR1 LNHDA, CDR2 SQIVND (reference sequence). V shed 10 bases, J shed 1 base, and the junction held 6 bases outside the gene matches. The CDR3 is CAIGTAQNTEAFF. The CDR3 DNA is TGTGCCATTGGGACAGCCCAGAACACTGAAGCTTTCTTT.

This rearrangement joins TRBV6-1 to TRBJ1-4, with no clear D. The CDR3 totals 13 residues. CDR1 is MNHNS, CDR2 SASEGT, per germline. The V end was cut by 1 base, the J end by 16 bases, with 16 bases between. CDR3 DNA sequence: TGTGCCAGCAGTGAAGTGGAGGACCGGCTGGGGTTTTTT. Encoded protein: CASSEVEDRLGFF.

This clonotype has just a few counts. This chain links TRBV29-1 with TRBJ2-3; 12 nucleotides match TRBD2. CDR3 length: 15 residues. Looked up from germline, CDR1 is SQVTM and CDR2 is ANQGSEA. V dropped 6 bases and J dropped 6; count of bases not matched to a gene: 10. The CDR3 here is CSVQTSGGPVDTQYF. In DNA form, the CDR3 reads TGCAGCGTGCAGACTAGCGGGGGCCCTGTGGATACGCAGTATTTT.

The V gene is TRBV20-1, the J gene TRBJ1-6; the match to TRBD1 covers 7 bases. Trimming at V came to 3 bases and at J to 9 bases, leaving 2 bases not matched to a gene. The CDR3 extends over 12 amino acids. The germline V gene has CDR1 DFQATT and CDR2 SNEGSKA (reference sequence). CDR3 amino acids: CSARTGSSPLHF. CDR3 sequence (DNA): TGCAGTGCTAGGACAGGGTCTTCACCCCTCCACTTT.

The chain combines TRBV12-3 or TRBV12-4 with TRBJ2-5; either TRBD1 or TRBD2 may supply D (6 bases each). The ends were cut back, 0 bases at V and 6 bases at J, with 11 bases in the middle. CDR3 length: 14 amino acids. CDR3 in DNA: TGTGCCAGCAGTTTAGCGGGGGCGGGGAAGACCCAGTACTTC. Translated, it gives CASSLAGAGKTQYF.

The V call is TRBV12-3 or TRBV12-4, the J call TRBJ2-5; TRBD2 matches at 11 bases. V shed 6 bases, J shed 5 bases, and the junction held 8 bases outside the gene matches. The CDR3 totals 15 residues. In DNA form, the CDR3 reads TGTGCCAGCAGCTCTCTAGCGGGGGGCCGGGAGACCCAGTACTTC. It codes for CASSSLAGGRETQYF.

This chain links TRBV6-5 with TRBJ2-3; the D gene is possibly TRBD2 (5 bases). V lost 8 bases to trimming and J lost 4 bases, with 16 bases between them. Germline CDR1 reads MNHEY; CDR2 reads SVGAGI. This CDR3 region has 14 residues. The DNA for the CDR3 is TGTGCCAGCGGACGGACTCTATGGGCAGATACGCAGTATTTT. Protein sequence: CASGRTLWADTQYF.